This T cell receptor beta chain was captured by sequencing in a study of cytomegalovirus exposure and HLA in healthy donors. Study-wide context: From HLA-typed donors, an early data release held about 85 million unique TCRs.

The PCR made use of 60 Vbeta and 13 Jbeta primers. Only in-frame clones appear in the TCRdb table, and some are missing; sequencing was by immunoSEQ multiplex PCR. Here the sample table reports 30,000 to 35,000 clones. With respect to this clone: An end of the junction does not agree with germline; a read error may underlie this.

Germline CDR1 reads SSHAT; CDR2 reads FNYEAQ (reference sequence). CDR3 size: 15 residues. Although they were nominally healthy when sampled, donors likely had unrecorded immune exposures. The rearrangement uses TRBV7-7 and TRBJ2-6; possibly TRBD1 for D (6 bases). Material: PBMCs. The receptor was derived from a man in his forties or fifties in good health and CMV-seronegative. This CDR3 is CASSYTGTGANVLTF. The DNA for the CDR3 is TGTGCTAGCAGCTATACAGGGACCGGGGCCAACGTCCTGACTTTC.